This T cell receptor (beta chain) was retrieved from a study of Graves' ophthalmopathy and Graves' hyperthyroidism (dated by TCRdb to the late 2010s). Background for the entire study: Peripheral blood was collected before any treatment was given, at the time of initial diagnosis. After sampling, hyperthyroidism patients received methimazole starting at 30 mg daily, and ophthalmopathy patients received high-dose intravenous methylprednisolone. In roughly 6 hyperthyroidism patients, T-cell repertoires of thyroid tissue and blood were compared. In total, 135 blood samples were TCR-sequenced: fewer than 50 ophthalmopathy, approximately 80 hyperthyroidism and some 17 hyperthyroidism-to-ophthalmopathy patients. The study used TCR beta repertoire signatures to distinguish Graves' ophthalmopathy from Graves' hyperthyroidism and to predict progression to ophthalmopathy. To explore V-J signatures that distinguish ophthalmopathy from hyperthyroidism, a discovery set of 100 patients was enrolled, made up of 40 to 45 with ophthalmopathy and 57 with stable hyperthyroidism. For independent validation, a separate cohort was made up of 18 to 20 hyperthyroidism patients plus 17 patients who later progressed from hyperthyroidism to ophthalmopathy.

V gives up 0 bases and J gives up 5 bases, and the segment between their germline ends measures 9 bases. The CDR3 starts with the cysteine, ends with the phenylalanine, and has 14 residues. The DNA shown is the 42-base CDR3, in frame from base 1. Via the germline V gene, CDR1 is SGHRS and CDR2 YFSETQ. Ophthalmopathy patients were characterized by moderately to severely active disease, a Clinical Activity Score of at least 3, a NOSPECS grade of at least 4, and a disease duration under 3 months. Patients with other autoimmune diseases, uncontrolled infections, pregnancy or lactation were excluded. Clinical symptoms, serum thyroxine, TRAb, thyroid ultrasound and orbital computed tomography formed the basis of the diagnosis. PBMCs were isolated from approximately 10 ml of fresh peripheral blood by Ficoll-Paque density gradient centrifugation. Total RNA was extracted with Trizol reagent and quality-checked on an Agilent 2100 Bioanalyzer.

For repertoire sequencing, the TCR beta CDR3 regions were amplified from RNA transcripts. The first round was an RT-PCR using HTBI primers with the Qiagen OneStep RT-PCR kit, and this first round was followed by a second-round multiplex PCR, then size selection and purification. Libraries were sequenced paired-end with 100 bp reads on an Illumina HiSeq2000. The authors' analysis ran thus. SOAPnuke was used for read processing, and reads with adapters, uncalled bases, a mean Phred below 15, or no exact constant-primer or identifier match were discarded. COPE v1.2.5 was used to merge high-quality paired reads. Unique nucleotide sequences were defined as clonotypes and aligned to IMGT TRB V, D and J references using MiTCR v1.1. Only V-J combinations with frequency above 0.0001 were analysed, covering about 99% of repertoires. For each V-J combination, a TCR clonal expansion and chaos score was defined as the ratio of F50 clonal expansion to chaos observed in the TCRdist matrix. Features were reduced by Welch's t-statistics and random forest to 10 to 15 V-J combinations, which fed a naive Bayes classifier. The Morisita-Horn index was used to measure how similar the thyroid and blood repertoires were. TCRdb applied fastp at Q25 and MiXCR to the public reads, then kept only in-frame beta chains. One record per CDR3 amino acid sequence lists the most common genes and DNA. These V and J calls derive from TCRdb rather than the authors' analysis. This sample lists hundreds of thousands of distinct CDR3 sequences; more than 40% were detected once. Clones ranked in the top ten supply under 3.5% of the sample.

This clonotype has a single count. No cognate antigen has been identified for it. No base quality values were provided; no much bigger clone lies one nucleotide off. A single read is weak support. Overall results and qualifications from the work: In cross-validation, the 13-signature model distinguished ophthalmopathy from stable hyperthyroidism with 87.88% sensitivity and around 83% specificity, while in the test set the corresponding values were 80% and 75%. Most of the expanded thyroid clonotypes with a frequency above 0.001 were also detected in blood, and it was suggested that the thyroid immune response may be reflected by blood repertoires. Sample size was not statistically predetermined, and group allocation was not concealed from the investigators. In validation, the model predicted ophthalmopathy progression with roughly 68% sensitivity and approximately 78% specificity; more than ten predicted patients were CT-confirmed with GO in a median of roughly 6.8 months.

The chain links TRBV5-1 with TRBJ2-1; D gene: possibly TRBD2, on 6 matching bases. The source of this sequence is an adult man with Graves' ophthalmopathy. Specimen: peripheral blood. This receptor carries the CDR3 CASSLAGGDNEQFF. The nucleotides read TGCGCCAGCAGCTTGGCCGGGGGTGACAATGAGCAGTTCTTC.